This note documents a single T cell receptor (beta chain) sequence. Trimming removed 0 bases from V and 2 bases from J, with 18 bases in between. The V gene's germline CDR1 is SGDLS and CDR2 YYNGEE. The CDR3 runs to 18 residues. The record originates from a study of blood T cell repertoires in COVID-19. The wider study: Specimens from acute and convalescent COVID-19 originated in the United States, Italy and Spain. The analysed material was cDNA or gDNA that came from T cells, B-cell-depleted T cells, or PBMCs.

Original analysis: Estimated nucleated cell counts came from reference gene primer amplification. Sequenced by immunoSEQ multiplex PCR; TCRdb stores in-frame clones only, minus some. The V and J calls and clone size are taken from that table; D and trimming were inferred from the DNA. The sample includes roughly 100,000 clones, roughly 90% of them seen just once. Material: peripheral blood. V gene TRBV9 combines with J gene TRBJ2-1, with D hard to call. The sequence derives from an older woman with acute or convalescent COVID-19. CDR3 loop: CASSVDSSASRTYNEQFF. The CDR3 DNA reads as TGTGCCAGCAGCGTAGATAGCTCGGCTTCTAGAACCTACAATGAGCAGTTCTTC.